The 26 T cell receptor beta chains in this list originate from one sample, sequenced in a study of cytomegalovirus exposure and HLA in healthy donors. Both 60 Vbeta primers and 13 Jbeta primers went into the PCR. Produced via immunoSEQ multiplex PCR; TCRdb's table is partial and in-frame only. The sample shows 110,000 to 150,000 clones, about 80% of them seen only once. Sequencing was performed on PBMCs. Receptors were obtained from a male donor in good health and CMV-seronegative.

The rearrangement joins TRBV2 to TRBJ1-3; the D gene is possibly TRBD1 (5 bases). The CDR3 loop spans 13 amino acids. V was cut by 2 bases and J by 3 bases, with 5 bases left in between. CDR1 and CDR2 (germline): SNHLY, FYNNEI. The CDR3 spells CASSEQGGNTIYF. CDR3 coding DNA: TGTGCCAGCAGTGAACAGGGTGGAAACACCATATATTTT.

The V and J genes are TRBV4-2 and TRBJ2-5, with a possible D match to TRBD2 (5 bases). V lost 0 bases and J lost 4, with 6 bases in between. CDR1 and CDR2 (germline): LGHNA, YNFKEQ. The CDR3 is made up of 13 amino acids. The CDR3 sequence: CASSQDRGETQYF. CDR3 DNA sequence: TGTGCCAGCAGCCAAGATCGGGGAGAGACCCAGTACTTC.

The chain couples TRBV4-1 to TRBJ2-3; D is undetermined. The CDR3 loop spans 13 amino acids. V lost 3 bases and J 0 bases, leaving 4 bases between the germline ends. CDR1 MGHRA and CDR2 YSYEKL come from the germline V gene. The CDR3 sequence: CASSHFSTDTQYF. The DNA of the CDR3 is TGCGCCAGCAGCCACTTTAGCACAGATACGCAGTATTTT.

This clone was counted once. Distinct nucleotide sequences in the sample also encode this CDR3. The chain has TRBV9 and TRBJ2-2; D is perhaps TRBD2 (6 bases). This CDR3 is built from 16 residues. Germline CDR1 is SGDLS and CDR2 is YYNGEE. V was trimmed by 2 bases and J by 3 bases, leaving 14 bases between them. DNA of the CDR3: TGTGCCAGCAGCGTCGGGGCCTCGGGAGACACCGGGGAGCTGTTTTTT. Its protein is CASSVGASGDTGELFF.

The chain has TRBV7-9 and TRBJ2-2; D is unresolved. The CDR3 is made up of 15 amino acids. Germline loops: CDR1 SEHNR, CDR2 FQNEAQ (reference sequence). Trimming took off 1 base at V and 3 bases at J, with 9 bases between the two ends. CDR3 sequence reads: CASSLVQQYTGELFF. The CDR3 DNA follows: TGTGCCAGCAGCTTAGTACAACAGTACACCGGGGAGCTGTTTTTT.

This chain uses TRBV19 with TRBJ2-1, with a weak D call TRBD2 (5 bases). This CDR3 has 16 residues. Trimming cost V 3 bases and J 2 bases, with 14 bases left between them. Germline V CDR1 and CDR2: LNHDA, SQIVND (reference sequence). CDR3 sequence reads: CASSIRRVGTYNEQFF. CDR3 DNA sequence: TGTGCCAGTAGTATCCGGCGGGTCGGTACCTACAATGAGCAGTTCTTC.

The gene calls are TRBV27 and TRBJ2-1, with no clear D. Trimming removed 3 bases at V and 3 bases at J, with 3 bases between. Germline CDR1 is MNHEY and CDR2 is SMNVEV (reference sequence). The CDR3 sequence is 12 residues long. The CDR3 is CASSFLYNEQFF. CDR3 sequence (DNA): TGTGCCAGCAGTTTCCTCTACAATGAGCAGTTCTTC.

The chain uses TRBV19 and TRBJ2-1, with unresolved D. The CDR3 sequence is 13 residues long. Trimming took off 6 bases at V and 10 bases at J, with 16 bases between the two ends. Per germline, CDR1 LNHDA and CDR2 SQIVND (reference sequence). The CDR3 region has the DNA TGTGCCAGTAGCCCGTATGTAGAGGCGGAGCAGTTCTTC. Its protein is CASSPYVEAEQFF. The full variable domain, with the rest looked up from reference TRBV19 and TRBJ2-1, is DGGITQSPKYLFRKEGQNVTLSCEQNLNHDAMYWYRQDPGQGLRLIYYSQIVNDFQKGDIAEGYSVSREKKESFPLTVTSAQKNPTAFYLCASSPYVEAEQFFGPGTRLTVL.

This clone was recorded only once. The V call is TRBV10-2, the J call TRBJ2-7; TRBD1 matches 8 bases. The CDR3 totals 15 residues. Germline trimming cut 6 bases from V and 0 bases from J; bases unmatched to any gene: 7. Germline V gene data show CDR1 as WSHSY and CDR2 as SAAADI. The CDR3 is CASSTGGTSSYEQYF. CDR3 DNA sequence: TGCGCCAGCAGCACAGGGGGAACCAGCTCCTACGAGCAGTACTTC.

The J gene is TRBJ2-6, the V gene TRBV7-7, with D possibly matching TRBD1 (5 bases). This CDR3 comprises 13 residues. V shed 1 base and J shed 12 bases, with 10 bases lying between them. The germline V gene encodes CDR1 SSHAT and CDR2 FNYEAQ (reference sequence). The CDR3 region is CASSLGTTSVLTF. CDR3 sequence (DNA): TGTGCCAGCAGCTTAGGGACAACCAGCGTCCTGACTTTC.

J is TRBJ2-3 and V is TRBV7-9; TRBD2 agrees at 8 bases. The V gene's germline CDR1 is SEHNR and CDR2 FQNEAQ (reference sequence). Trimming at V came to 5 bases and at J to 2 bases, leaving 12 bases not matched to a gene. This CDR3 spans 17 amino acids. CDR3 in DNA: TGTGCCAGCAGCCTTACCGTCGCGGGGGGCTCCACAGATACGCAGTATTTT. This sequence encodes CASSLTVAGGSTDTQYF.

The rearrangement joins TRBV7-2 to TRBJ2-5; D unresolved. Germline V lookup: CDR1 SGHTA, CDR2 FQGNSA. V was trimmed by 2 bases and J by 1 base, leaving 5 bases between them. This CDR3 has 13 residues. The CDR3 nucleotides are TGTGCCAGCAGCTTAAGCCTCCAAGAGACCCAGTACTTC. The encoded protein is CASSLSLQETQYF.

Here the CDR3 reads CASSLLGDNEQFF. The CDR3 coding sequence is TGTGCCAGCAGCCTTCTGGGAGACAATGAGCAGTTCTTC. The chain employs TRBV7-3 and TRBJ2-1; weak D call: TRBD2 (5 bases). Germline CDR1 is SGHTA and CDR2 is FQGTGA. The V end was cut by 5 bases, the J end by 5 bases, with 10 bases between. The CDR3 has 13 amino acids.

CDR3 nucleotide sequence: TGTGCCACCAGCAGAGAGAGAACGTCGAGCTCCTACGAGCAGTACTTC. Residues: CATSRERTSSSYEQYF. This rearrangement joins TRBV15 to TRBJ2-7, with D unclear. CDR1 LNHNV and CDR2 YYDKDF come from the germline V gene (reference sequence). The CDR3 length is 16 residues. Trimming left V 0 bases short and J 0 bases short, with 12 bases between. Looking up the rest from reference TRBV15 and TRBJ2-7 gives the full variable domain: DAMVIQNPRYQVTQFGKPVTLSCSQTLNHNVMYWYQQKSSQAPKLLFHYYDKDFNNEADTPDNFQSRRPNTSFCFLDIRSPGLGDTAMYLCATSRERTSSSYEQYFGPGTRLTVT.

This clone showed up just once. The J gene is TRBJ2-5, the V gene TRBV18; tentatively, D is TRBD1 (6 bases). Germline CDR1 KGHSH, CDR2 LQKENI. The CDR3 sequence is 15 residues long. Trimming left V 6 bases short and J 5 bases short, with 19 bases between. In nucleotides, the CDR3 is TGTGCCAGCTCTCACTCGACAGGAGTCCTGGAGACCCAGTACTTC. It encodes CASSHSTGVLETQYF.

This clone has only a few counts. The V and J genes are TRBV6-1 and TRBJ2-1; TRBD2 agrees at 14 bases. This CDR3 is built from 15 residues. Trimming took 4 bases from V and 9 from J; bases not matched to a gene: 5. Germline-derived CDR1 and CDR2 are MNHNS and SASEGT. As DNA, the CDR3 is TGTGCCAGCAGTGCGACTAGCGGGGGGGCCTTTGAGCAGTTCTTC. Translating gives CASSATSGGAFEQFF.

The J gene is TRBJ2-7, the V gene TRBV28; weak D call: TRBD2 (7 bases). Germline V gene data show CDR1 as MDHEN and CDR2 as SYDVKM. The CDR3 runs to 13 residues. The V end was cut by 11 bases, the J end by 5 bases, with 19 bases between. The CDR3 coding sequence is TGTGCCTCTCTAAGGGGGGGGCAAGACGAGCAGTACTTC. As protein: CASLRGGQDEQYF.

With regard to this clone: Other DNA sequences in this sample translate to the same CDR3. This chain connects TRBV7-2 to TRBJ1-1, with a weak D call TRBD1 (6 bases). The CDR3 spans 13 residues. CDR1 and CDR2 (germline): SGHTA, FQGNSA. Trimming stripped 4 bases from V and 5 bases from J, with 11 bases between. The CDR3 reads CASSSEGGTEAFF. The CDR3 bases are TGTGCCAGCAGCTCCGAGGGGGGGACTGAAGCTTTCTTT.

This clone was counted once. This chain joins TRBV5-1 and TRBJ2-7; 8 bases fit TRBD1. Trimming cost V 5 bases and J 6 bases; bases outside gene matches: 7. CDR3 length: 13 residues. Looked up from germline, CDR1 is SGHRS and CDR2 is YFSETQ. The CDR3 loop is CASRTGQASEQYF. The CDR3 nucleotides are TGCGCCAGCAGAACGGGACAGGCCAGCGAGCAGTACTTC.

This chain uses TRBV7-2 with TRBJ1-1, with 7 bases aligning to TRBD1. The CDR3 has 14 amino acids. Germline CDR1 reads SGHTA; CDR2 reads FQGNSA. V dropped 2 bases and J dropped 1; count of bases not matched to a gene: 1. The CDR3 sequence: CASSLQGENTEAFF. The CDR3 DNA reads as TGTGCCAGCAGCTTACAGGGGGAGAACACTGAAGCTTTCTTT.

This clone was detected a few times. This sequence joins TRBV5-1 and TRBJ2-7; 10 positions match TRBD1. This CDR3 contains 15 residues. Germline V gives CDR1 SGHRS, CDR2 YFSETQ. V dropped 4 bases and J dropped 6; count of bases not matched to a gene: 10. This chain's CDR3 is CASSVSGTGVSEQYF. DNA of the CDR3: TGCGCCAGCAGCGTGTCCGGGACAGGGGTTTCCGAGCAGTACTTC. The full variable domain, its missing parts supplied by reference TRBV5-1 and TRBJ2-7, is KAGVTQTPRYLIKTRGQQVTLSCSPISGHRSVSWYQQTPGQGLQFLFEYFSETQRNKGNFPGRFSGRQFSNSRSEMNVSTLELGDSALYLCASSVSGTGVSEQYFGPGTRLTVT.

The gene calls are TRBV19 and TRBJ2-7, with a possible D match to TRBD2 (5 bases). The V gene's germline CDR1 is LNHDA and CDR2 SQIVND (reference sequence). The ends were cut back, 6 bases at V and 9 bases at J, with 24 bases in the middle. The CDR3 has 15 amino acids. The CDR3 sequence is CASSQSRGPPDGQYF. The CDR3, as DNA: TGTGCCAGTAGCCAAAGTCGGGGTCCCCCTGATGGGCAGTACTTC. Together with reference TRBV19 and TRBJ2-7, the CDR3 gives the full variable domain: DGGITQSPKYLFRKEGQNVTLSCEQNLNHDAMYWYRQDPGQGLRLIYYSQIVNDFQKGDIAEGYSVSREKKESFPLTVTSAQKNPTAFYLCASSQSRGPPDGQYFGPGTRLTVT.

The V gene is TRBV5-6, the J gene TRBJ2-5; maybe TRBD1 (6 bases). The J call is uncertain, as TRBJ2-7 better fits the DNA end. The CDR3 covers 14 residues. CDR1 SGHDT and CDR2 YYEEEE come from the germline V gene. In DNA, the CDR3 is TGTGCCAGCAGCTTGGGCCAGGGGACGGGCGAGCAGTACTTC. Translation gives CASSLGQGTGEQYF.

This sequence joins TRBV27 and TRBJ2-3, with TRBD2 matching 13 bases. The CDR3 is 19 residues long. V shed 5 bases, J shed 3 bases, and the junction held 14 bases outside the gene matches. Germline V CDR1 and CDR2: MNHEY, SMNVEV (reference sequence). DNA for the CDR3: TGTGCCAGCAGTCTCTACCTAACGACTAGCGGGGGGAGGACAGATACGCAGTATTTT. Encoded protein: CASSLYLTTSGGRTDTQYF.

The count of this clone is one. The genes are TRBV27 and TRBJ2-7; D remains unclear. This CDR3 has 14 amino acids. Deletions cut 2 bases from V and 3 bases from J, with 11 bases between. Germline assignment: CDR1 MNHEY and CDR2 SMNVEV (reference sequence). CDR3 DNA: TGTGCCAGCAGTTTACAGTTCAATCGCTACGAGCAGTACTTC. As protein: CASSLQFNRYEQYF.

The CDR3 spells CASSGRLLLMNTEAFF. CDR3 nucleotides: TGTGCCAGTAGCGGCAGGTTATTGCTGATGAACACTGAAGCTTTCTTT. The chain employs TRBV19 and TRBJ1-1; D ambiguous. Germline CDR1 LNHDA, CDR2 SQIVND (reference sequence). V was cut by 6 bases and J by 0 bases, with 17 bases left in between. This CDR3 comprises 16 residues. Together with reference TRBV19 and TRBJ1-1, the CDR3 gives the full variable domain: DGGITQSPKYLFRKEGQNVTLSCEQNLNHDAMYWYRQDPGQGLRLIYYSQIVNDFQKGDIAEGYSVSREKKESFPLTVTSAQKNPTAFYLCASSGRLLLMNTEAFFGQGTRLTVV.